The 22 T cell receptor beta chains presented below share a single source sample, sequenced in a study of monozygotic twins with inflammatory bowel disease. For each CDR3 protein, TCRdb gives one entry from its re-call of the 5' RACE reads, without DNA. The data show about 300,000 distinct CDR3 sequences, and the top ten clones hold roughly 5.8%. The sample was blood. The receptors derive from a human donor with ulcerative colitis or Crohn's disease, or a healthy co-twin of an affected twin (not recorded which).

The chain couples TRBV7-9 to TRBJ2-4; the D gene TCRdb calls, TRBD2, cannot be checked with no DNA. The germline V gene encodes CDR1 SEHNR and CDR2 FQNEAQ (reference sequence). The CDR3 runs 16 residues. The CDR3 sequence is CASSLGASGRGGIQYF.

J is TRBJ2-5 and V is TRBV4-2; the D gene TCRdb calls, TRBD1, cannot be checked with no DNA. This CDR3 contains 16 residues. Germline CDR1 reads LGHNA; CDR2 reads YNFKEQ. CDR3 residues: CASSQDRSRGQETQYF.

V gene TRBV18 combines with J gene TRBJ1-1. Germline V gene sequence: CDR1 KGHSH, CDR2 LQKENI. This CDR3 spans 14 amino acids. This CDR3 reads CASFGRGRKTEAFF.

V and J are TRBV7-2 and TRBJ2-3; the D call from TCRdb, TRBD1, cannot be confirmed without DNA. Germline V lookup: CDR1 SGHTA, CDR2 FQGNSA. This CDR3 is 15 amino acids long. The CDR3 region is CASSLGVTTSGQSSF.

V and J are TRBV27 and TRBJ1-1. This CDR3 has 13 amino acids. Germline assignment: CDR1 MNHEY and CDR2 SMNVEV (reference sequence). The CDR3 spells CASIGHTNTEAFF.

V is TRBV5-1 and J is TRBJ2-7. Germline CDR1 and CDR2: SGHRS and YFSETQ. CDR3 length: 12 residues. The CDR3 region is CATRTAPWEQYF. Using reference TRBV5-1 and TRBJ2-7 for the parts outside the CDR3, the full variable domain is KAGVTQTPRYLIKTRGQQVTLSCSPISGHRSVSWYQQTPGQGLQFLFEYFSETQRNKGNFPGRFSGRQFSNSRSEMNVSTLELGDSALYLCATRTAPWEQYFGPGTRLTVT.

The rearrangement links TRBV7-9 to TRBJ2-3. Germline lookup yields CDR1 SEHNR and CDR2 FQNEAQ (reference sequence). The CDR3 covers 11 residues. The CDR3 protein is CASSISDTQYF.

The CDR3: CASTRRRASRNTIYF. The gene calls are TRBV27 and TRBJ1-3; the TRBD1 assignment by TCRdb is unverifiable without DNA. The CDR3 loop spans 15 amino acids. Germline lookup yields CDR1 MNHEY and CDR2 SMNVEV (reference sequence).

V is TRBV7-2 and J is TRBJ2-3; with no DNA, the TCRdb D assignment of TRBD1 cannot be verified. The germline gives CDR1 SGHTA, CDR2 FQGNSA. The CDR3 contains 15 residues. Here the CDR3 reads CASSPRTSGPDTQYF.

The chain combines TRBV3-1 with TRBJ1-4. Germline CDR1 and CDR2: LGHDT and YNNKEL (reference sequence). The CDR3 is made up of 15 amino acids. CDR3 protein: CASSPSQATNEKLFF.

The J gene is TRBJ1-2, the V gene TRBV27; as DNA is missing, the TRBD1 call by TCRdb cannot be tested. The length of the CDR3 is 15 residues. Germline loops: CDR1 MNHEY, CDR2 SMNVEV (reference sequence). The CDR3 protein is CASSLVAGKLYGYTF.

The chain links TRBV7-2 to TRBJ2-4; TCRdb lists TRBD1, though no DNA is available to test this call. Germline assignment: CDR1 SGHTA and CDR2 FQGNSA. CDR3 length equals 16 residues. CDR3 amino acids: CASSPLTGKAKNIQYF. Variable domain in full (rest from reference TRBV7-2 and TRBJ2-4): GAGVSQSPSNKVTEKGKDVELRCDPISGHTALYWYRQSLGQGLEFLIYFQGNSAPDKSGLPSDRFSAERTGGSVSTLTIQRTQQEDSAVYLCASSPLTGKAKNIQYFGAGTRLSVL.

V usage is TRBV5-1 and J usage is TRBJ2-4. The CDR3 is 14 residues long. From germline, CDR1 is SGHRS and CDR2 YFSETQ. The CDR3 spells CASSRGSTRNIQYF.

The J gene is TRBJ1-6, the V gene TRBV7-2; TCRdb outputs TRBD1, but without DNA this stays unchecked. CDR3 length: 17 residues. The germline gives CDR1 SGHTA, CDR2 FQGNSA. The CDR3 protein is CASRTGQTSSYNSPLHF.

The chain combines TRBV5-4 with TRBJ2-2. Germline V CDR1 and CDR2: SGHNT, YYREEE (reference sequence). There are 14 residues in the CDR3. This chain's CDR3 is CASREGRGAGELFF.

The chain joins TRBV7-9 to TRBJ1-2; the TCRdb call, TRBD1, lacks DNA for checking. The length of the CDR3 is 13 residues. Germline lookup yields CDR1 SEHNR and CDR2 FQNEAQ (reference sequence). The CDR3 loop is CASSFFRDYGYTF.

The gene calls are TRBV2 and TRBJ1-6. In germline, CDR1 is SNHLY, CDR2 FYNNEI. There are 14 residues in the CDR3. CDR3 protein: CAGGLSSYNSPLHF.

This chain uses TRBV3-1 with TRBJ2-1; TCRdb's assignment of TRBD1 cannot be checked, as there is no DNA. Germline V CDR1 and CDR2: LGHDT, YNNKEL (reference sequence). The CDR3 contains 14 residues. This CDR3 is CASRRTGEFNEQFF.

This chain uses TRBV11-1 with TRBJ2-6. CDR3 length: 18 amino acids. The germline gives CDR1 SGHAT, CDR2 FQDESV (reference sequence). CDR3 protein: CASSLGYIRLSGANVLTF.

V gene TRBV20-1 combines with J gene TRBJ2-2; the D call from TCRdb, TRBD2, cannot be confirmed without DNA. This CDR3 is built from 13 residues. Germline V lookup: CDR1 DFQATT, CDR2 SNEGSKA (reference sequence). CDR3 sequence reads: CGLKEGPPGELFF.

This chain connects TRBV7-2 to TRBJ2-7; the D gene TCRdb calls, TRBD1, cannot be checked with no DNA. This CDR3 contains 14 residues. Germline CDR1 and CDR2: SGHTA and FQGNSA. The CDR3 reads CASVTGTGLYEQYF.

V usage is TRBV14 and J usage is TRBJ2-7. This CDR3 spans 12 amino acids. Germline CDR1 reads SGHDN; CDR2 reads FVKESK. The CDR3 is CASSQDFNEQYF.